This TCR beta chain was observed in a study of OX40 agonist ivuxolimab in advanced cancers. Whole-study context: An anti-OX40 (CD134) antibody with agonistic activity, ivuxolimab, was administered to patients. Administration of intravenous ivuxolimab to patients occurred every 2 weeks at 0.01 to 10 mg/kg.

Autoimmune disease history or systemic immunosuppression disqualified patients. Profiling relied on immunoSEQ multiplex PCR, and the TCRdb table lists in-frame clones only, not all of them. Found here are about 90,000 clones, roughly nine tenths of them singletons; the top ten hold under 2%. The sequence came from an adult with an advanced solid tumor such as melanoma, head and neck, liver or kidney cancer. Material: CD4+ or CD8+ T cells sorted from blood, obtained in a trial of the OX40 agonist ivuxolimab.

The CDR3 DNA reads TGTGCCAGCAGCCGGGGGGTTCAAGGCTACACCTTC. It codes for CASSRGVQGYTF. The chain couples TRBV28 to TRBJ1-2, with D possibly TRBD1 on 5 matching bases. The CDR3 sequence is 12 residues long. Germline values: CDR1 MDHEN, CDR2 SYDVKM. Trimming removed 6 bases at V and 8 bases at J, with 13 bases between.